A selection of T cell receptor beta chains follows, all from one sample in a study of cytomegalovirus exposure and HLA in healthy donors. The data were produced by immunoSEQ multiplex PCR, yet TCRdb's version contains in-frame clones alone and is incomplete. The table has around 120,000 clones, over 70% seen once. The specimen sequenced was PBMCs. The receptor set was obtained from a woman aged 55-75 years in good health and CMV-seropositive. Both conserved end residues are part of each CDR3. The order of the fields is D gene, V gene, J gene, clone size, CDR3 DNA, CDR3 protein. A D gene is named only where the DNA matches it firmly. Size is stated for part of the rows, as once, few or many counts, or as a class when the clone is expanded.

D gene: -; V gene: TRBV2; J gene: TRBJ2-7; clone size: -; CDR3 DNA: TGTGCCAGCAGAACAGGGTTCGGCGAGCAGTACTTC; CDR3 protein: CASRTGFGEQYF
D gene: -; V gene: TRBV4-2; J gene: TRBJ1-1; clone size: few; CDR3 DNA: TGTGCCAGCAGCCAGTATGACACTGAAGCTTTCTTT; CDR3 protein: CASSQYDTEAFF
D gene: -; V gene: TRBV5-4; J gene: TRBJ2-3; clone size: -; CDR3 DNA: TGTGCCAGCAGCTCCCTAGCTGCGCAGTATTTT; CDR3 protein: CASSSLAAQYF
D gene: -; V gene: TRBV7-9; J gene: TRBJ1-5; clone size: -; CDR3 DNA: TGTGCCAGCAGCCGGGACTCCACGAGCAATCAGCCCCAGCATTTT; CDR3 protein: CASSRDSTSNQPQHF
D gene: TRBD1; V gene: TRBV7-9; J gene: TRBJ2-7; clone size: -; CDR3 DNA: TGTTCCAGCAGCTGGGTTCGGACAGGGGGTTCCGAGCAGTACTTC; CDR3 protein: CSSSWVRTGGSEQYF
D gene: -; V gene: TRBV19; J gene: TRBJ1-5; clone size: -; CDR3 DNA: TGTGCCAGTAACGGTCGTCGGAGCGATCAGCCCCAGCATTTT; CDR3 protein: CASNGRRSDQPQHF
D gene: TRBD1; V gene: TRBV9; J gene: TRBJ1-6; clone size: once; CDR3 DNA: TGTGCCAGCAGCTCCCTCGGGACAGGGAATTCACCCCTCCACTTT; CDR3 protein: CASSSLGTGNSPLHF
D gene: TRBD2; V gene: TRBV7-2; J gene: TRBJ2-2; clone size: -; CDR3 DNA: TGTGCCAGCAGCAGCCAACTAGCGGGGGTGTACACCGGGGAGCTGTTTTTT; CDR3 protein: CASSSQLAGVYTGELFF
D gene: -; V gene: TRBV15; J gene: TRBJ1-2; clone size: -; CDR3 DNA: TGTGCCACCAGCCACGACAGACCAAACTATGGCTACACCTTC; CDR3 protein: CATSHDRPNYGYTF
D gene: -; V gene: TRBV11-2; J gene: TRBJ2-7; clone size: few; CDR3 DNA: TGTGCCAGCAGCTTAGTCACGATCGGCTACGAGCAGTACTTC; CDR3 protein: CASSLVTIGYEQYF
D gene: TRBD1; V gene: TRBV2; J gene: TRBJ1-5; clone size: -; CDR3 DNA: TGTGCCAGCAGTGGCACTACAGGGGGTGATCAGCCCCAGCATTTT; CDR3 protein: CASSGTTGGDQPQHF
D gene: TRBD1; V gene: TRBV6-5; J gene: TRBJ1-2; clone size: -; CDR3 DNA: TGTGCCAGCAGCCACACCGGGACAGGGGGCAATGGCTACACCTTC; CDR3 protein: CASSHTGTGGNGYTF
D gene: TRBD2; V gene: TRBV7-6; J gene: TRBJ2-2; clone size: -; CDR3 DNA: TGTGCCAGCAGCTTCTCGGGGGGACCAACCGGGGAGCTGTTTTTT; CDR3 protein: CASSFSGGPTGELFF
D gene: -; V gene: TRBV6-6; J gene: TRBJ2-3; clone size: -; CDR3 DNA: TGTGCCAGCACCTCAGGGGCGGGAGATACGCAGTATTTT; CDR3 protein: CASTSGAGDTQYF
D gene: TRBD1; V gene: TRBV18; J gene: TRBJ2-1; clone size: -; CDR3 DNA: TGTGCCAGCTCGCCGGGGACAGGGATTTACAATGAGCAGTTCTTC; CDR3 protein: CASSPGTGIYNEQFF
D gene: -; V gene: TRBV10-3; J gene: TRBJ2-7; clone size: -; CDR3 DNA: TGTGCCATCAGTGACTCCTACGAGCAGTACTTC; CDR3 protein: CAISDSYEQYF
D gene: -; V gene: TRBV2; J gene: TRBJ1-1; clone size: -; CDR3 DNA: TGTGCCAGCAGTGAATATGCGGGAAGGAGCACTGAAGCTTTCTTT; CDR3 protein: CASSEYAGRSTEAFF
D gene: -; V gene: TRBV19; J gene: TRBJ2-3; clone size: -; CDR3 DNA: TGTGCCAGTAGTATAGTGGACCTGAGGGTCGGCACAGATACGCAGTATTTT; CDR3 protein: CASSIVDLRVGTDTQYF
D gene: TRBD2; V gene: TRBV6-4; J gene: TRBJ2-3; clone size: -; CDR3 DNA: TGTGCCAGCAGGGCCGGGACTAGCGGGGATACGCAGTATTTT; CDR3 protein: CASRAGTSGDTQYF
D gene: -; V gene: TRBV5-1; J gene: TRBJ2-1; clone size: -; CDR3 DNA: TGCGCCAGCAGCTTCCGGGACATAGAATACAATGAGCAGTTCTTC; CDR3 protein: CASSFRDIEYNEQFF
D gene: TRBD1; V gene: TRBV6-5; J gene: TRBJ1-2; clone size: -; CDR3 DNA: TGTGCCAGCAGTTACGACAGGGTATGGTATGGCTACACCTTC; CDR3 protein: CASSYDRVWYGYTF
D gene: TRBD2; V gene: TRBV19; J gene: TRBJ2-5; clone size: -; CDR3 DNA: TGTGCCAGTAGTTCTAGCGGGGTGGAGACCCAGTACTTC; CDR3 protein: CASSSSGVETQYF